The 27 T cell receptor beta chains below were found in one sample sequenced in a study of shared clonotypes between healthy human individuals. Only CD45RO-negative cells positively selected for CCR7 counted as naive CD8 cells, so terminally differentiated effector memory CD45RA+ cells were excluded. The repertoire was sequenced with immunoSEQ multiplex PCR; TCRdb's copy has only in-frame clones and lacks some. The sample includes around 2.1 million clones, 85% to 95% of them seen just once. Input material: naive CD8+ T cells from PBMCs. Source of these receptors: a young man in good health. Some clones in this sample may be carry-over from other donors' samples.

This chain joins TRBV9 and TRBJ2-5, with 7 bases matching TRBD1. The CDR3 extends over 13 amino acids. Germline lookup yields CDR1 SGDLS and CDR2 YYNGEE. Trimming removed 4 bases from V and 2 bases from J; junction bases left unmatched: 2. CDR3 loop: CASSLGQQETQYF. The CDR3 region has the DNA TGTGCCAGCAGCCTGGGACAGCAAGAGACCCAGTACTTC.

In the case of this clone: A read error may produce the germline difference seen at one junction end. The V gene is TRBV6-4, the J gene TRBJ2-7; perhaps TRBD1 as D (5 bases). The V gene's germline CDR1 is MRHNA and CDR2 SNTAGT. This CDR3 has 16 amino acids. CDR3 sequence (DNA): TGTGCCAGCAGTAACTCCATCAGGGAAAGCAAATCCGAGCAGTACTTC. It yields the protein CASSNSIRESKSEQYF.

The chain carries TRBV10-3 and TRBJ2-3, with 12 bases aligning to TRBD2. The CDR3 contains 19 residues. V dropped 2 bases and J dropped 5; count of bases not matched to a gene: 14. Germline-derived CDR1 and CDR2 are ENHRY and SYGVKD. CDR3 in amino acids: CAISEPPTSGGPSGDTQYF. For the CDR3, the DNA is TGTGCCATCAGTGAGCCCCCGACTAGCGGGGGACCTTCCGGAGATACGCAGTATTTT.

This clone was seen just once. The chain links TRBV7-7 to TRBJ2-7, with 8 bases identical to TRBD1. Germline assignment: CDR1 SSHAT and CDR2 FNYEAQ (reference sequence). The V segment lost 0 bases and the J segment 5 bases; nucleotides outside the gene matches: 6. The CDR3 loop spans 15 amino acids. The CDR3 reads CASSLAAGGFHEQYF. CDR3 nucleotide sequence: TGTGCCAGCAGCTTAGCTGCAGGGGGCTTCCACGAGCAGTACTTC.

The chain recombines TRBV27 with TRBJ1-1; 10 bases align to TRBD1. The CDR3 runs 16 residues. The V segment lost 6 bases and the J segment 6 bases; nucleotides outside the gene matches: 13. Germline V gene lookup returns CDR1 MNHEY and CDR2 SMNVEV (reference sequence). The CDR3 DNA is TGTGCCAGCAGCCACGCTACCGGGACAGGGGTCCCTGAAGCTTTCTTT. This encodes CASSHATGTGVPEAFF.

This chain links TRBV9 with TRBJ2-7; 7 positions agree with TRBD1. The CDR3 consists of 16 residues. CDR1 SGDLS and CDR2 YYNGEE come from the germline V gene. J lost 2 bases, V lost 2 bases, and 10 bases had no gene match. CDR3 loop: CASSVDGQAATYEQYF. The CDR3 region has the DNA TGTGCCAGCAGCGTCGACGGACAGGCGGCAACCTACGAGCAGTACTTC.

This chain joins TRBV7-9 and TRBJ2-7; D is ambiguous. The CDR3 totals 13 residues. Germline V gene sequence: CDR1 SEHNR, CDR2 FQNEAQ (reference sequence). Between the trimmed V and J ends, which lost 2 bases and 7 bases, there was a span of 12 bases. In DNA form, the CDR3 reads TGTGCCAGCAGCTTACAGTCCGACGGGGAGCAGTACTTC. Protein sequence: CASSLQSDGEQYF.

Comments on this clone: The sample has other DNA sequences that encode this CDR3 too. The gene calls are TRBV28 and TRBJ2-7; D not certain. V was pared by 5 bases and J by 1 base, with 12 bases between. In germline, CDR1 is MDHEN, CDR2 SYDVKM. The CDR3 runs 14 residues. The CDR3 sequence is CASSLFGLSYEQYF. In DNA, the CDR3 is TGTGCCAGCAGTCTCTTCGGGCTTTCCTACGAGCAGTACTTC.

This sequence joins TRBV5-8 and TRBJ1-2; D gene uncertain. Germline assignment: CDR1 SGHTS and CDR2 YDEGEE. The CDR3 sequence is 13 residues long. The V end was cut by 2 bases, the J end by 5 bases, with 10 bases between. In DNA, the CDR3 is TGTGCCAGCAGCTTTAGGGCTCTTTATGGCTACACCTTC. Translated, it gives CASSFRALYGYTF.

Of note for this clone: The same CDR3 arises from other DNA sequences in this sample as well. The gene calls are TRBV7-9 and TRBJ2-1; either TRBD1 or TRBD2 may fit D (6 bases each). The germline V gene encodes CDR1 SEHNR and CDR2 FQNEAQ (reference sequence). This CDR3 contains 12 residues. V shed 4 bases and J shed 10 bases, with 11 bases lying between them. Here the CDR3 reads CASSSRGREQFF. The CDR3 DNA follows: TGTGCCAGCAGCTCTCGGGGGCGGGAGCAGTTCTTC.

V is TRBV28 and J is TRBJ2-6, with unresolved D. The CDR3 is made up of 14 amino acids. Germline assignment: CDR1 MDHEN and CDR2 SYDVKM. Deletions cut 8 bases from V and 1 base from J, with 9 bases between. The CDR3 DNA is TGTGCCAGCGACGGATTTTCTGGGGCCAACGTCCTGACTTTC. It translates to CASDGFSGANVLTF.

This clone was counted once. V gene TRBV7-9 combines with J gene TRBJ2-1, with a possible D match to TRBD2 (6 bases). The CDR3 contains 15 residues. V dropped 4 bases and J dropped 2 bases, with 12 bases sitting between them. In germline, CDR1 is SEHNR, CDR2 FQNEAQ (reference sequence). CDR3 loop: CASSSTREPYNEQFF. As DNA, the CDR3 is TGTGCCAGCAGCTCGACTAGAGAACCCTACAATGAGCAGTTCTTC.

V usage is TRBV19 and J usage is TRBJ2-1; 7 bases map to TRBD2. Germline loops: CDR1 LNHDA, CDR2 SQIVND (reference sequence). CDR3 length equals 14 residues. V trimming: 5 bases; J trimming: 4 bases; junction bases outside the gene matches: 5. In DNA, the CDR3 is TGTGCCAGTAGTTTACGGGACTATTACAATGAGCAGTTCTTC. This translates into CASSLRDYYNEQFF.

The rearrangement joins TRBV7-6 to TRBJ2-1; TRBD2 matches at 7 bases. The CDR3 is 16 residues long. Looked up from germline, CDR1 is SGHVS and CDR2 is FNYEAQ. Losses at the gene ends were 1 base for V and 3 bases for J; bases not matched to a gene: 6. CDR3 loop: CASSLDRLADYNEQFF. In DNA form, the CDR3 reads TGTGCCAGCAGCTTAGACCGGCTAGCGGACTACAATGAGCAGTTCTTC.

On this clone itself: The same CDR3 can be traced to other DNA sequences in this sample. The V and J genes are TRBV7-9 and TRBJ1-5; D is ambiguous. The CDR3 consists of 12 residues. Germline V CDR1 and CDR2: SEHNR, FQNEAQ (reference sequence). The ends were cut back, 1 base at V and 7 bases at J, with 5 bases in the middle. CDR3 amino acids: CASSLDGQPQHF. For the CDR3, the DNA is TGTGCCAGCAGCTTAGATGGCCAGCCCCAGCATTTT.

This chain links TRBV7-3 with TRBJ2-1; TRBD2 aligns across 10 bases. The CDR3 is 15 residues long. After removal of 5 bases from V and 8 bases from J, the junction contained 9 bases not matched to a gene. Germline CDR1 reads SGHTA; CDR2 reads FQGTGA. CDR3 loop: CASSPAGGPLDEQFF. The CDR3 bases are TGTGCCAGCAGCCCAGCGGGAGGGCCCTTGGATGAGCAGTTCTTC.

The chain has TRBV4-1 and TRBJ2-5; 14 bases are shared with TRBD2. J was trimmed by 5 bases and V by 5 bases; bases with no gene match: 4. Germline V gene lookup returns CDR1 MGHRA and CDR2 YSYEKL. This CDR3 spans 15 amino acids. In nucleotides, the CDR3 is TGCGCCAGCAGCGGACTAGCGGGAGGTGAGGAGACCCAGTACTTC. Translation gives CASSGLAGGEETQYF.

J is TRBJ2-1 and V is TRBV19; D possibly corresponds to TRBD2 (5 bases). The length of the CDR3 is 16 residues. The germline V and J ends were trimmed by 3 bases and 0 bases, with 12 bases remaining between them. CDR1 and CDR2 (germline): LNHDA, SQIVND (reference sequence). CDR3 DNA sequence: TGTGCCAGTAGTATTCGCGGGTCGAGCTCCTACAATGAGCAGTTCTTC. Translated, it gives CASSIRGSSSYNEQFF.

The J gene is TRBJ1-4, the V gene TRBV4-3; D gene ambiguous. The CDR3 loop spans 14 amino acids. The germline CDR1 and CDR2 sequences are LGHNA and YSLEER. Trimming cost V 0 bases and J 8 bases, with 10 bases left between them. The CDR3 region has the DNA TGCGCCAGCAGCCAAGATATTCTGGAGGAAAAACTGTTTTTT. It specifies CASSQDILEEKLFF.

The chain combines TRBV27 with TRBJ2-1, with D maybe TRBD1 (5 bases). The germline V and J ends were trimmed by 10 bases and 1 base, with 8 bases remaining between them. The CDR3 spans 12 residues. Germline assignment: CDR1 MNHEY and CDR2 SMNVEV (reference sequence). CDR3 amino acids: CATRQSYNEQFF. The DNA of the CDR3 is TGTGCCACCAGACAGTCCTACAATGAGCAGTTCTTC.

The chain employs TRBV2 and TRBJ1-2; a weak D match, TRBD1 (6 bases). V shed 6 bases and J shed 0 bases, with 17 bases lying between them. The CDR3 has 16 residues. Per the germline V gene, CDR1 is SNHLY and CDR2 is FYNNEI. DNA for the CDR3: TGTGCCAGCAGGGACGGGGGGCGAGTAGCTAACTATGGCTACACCTTC. Protein sequence: CASRDGGRVANYGYTF.

The chain carries TRBV11-3 and TRBJ1-2; D might be TRBD1 (5 bases). The germline V and J ends were trimmed by 8 bases and 7 bases, with 23 bases remaining between them. CDR3 length: 15 amino acids. The germline CDR1 and CDR2 sequences are SGHNT and YENEEA. This chain's CDR3 is CASGALVSPPSGYTF. The CDR3 region has the DNA TGTGCCAGCGGGGCACTGGTCAGTCCACCCTCTGGCTACACCTTC.

The chain combines TRBV30 with TRBJ2-6, with a possible D match to TRBD2 (5 bases). Trimming took off 2 bases at V and 4 bases at J, with 12 bases between the two ends. The CDR3 spans 15 residues. Germline V lookup: CDR1 GTSNPN, CDR2 SVGIG (reference sequence). CDR3 region: CAWSPTGWGANVLTF. CDR3 nucleotide sequence: TGTGCCTGGAGTCCCACGGGATGGGGGGCCAACGTCCTGACTTTC.

The chain couples TRBV5-6 to TRBJ1-2; D may be TRBD1 (5 bases). V dropped 4 bases and J dropped 2 bases, with 15 bases sitting between them. CDR1 is SGHDT and CDR2 is YYEEEE in the germline V gene. The CDR3 consists of 15 residues. The CDR3 DNA is TGTGCCAGCAGCGACGGTCCGGGACTAAACTATGGCTACACCTTC. Amino acids: CASSDGPGLNYGYTF.

This chain uses TRBV6-1 with TRBJ2-5, with D unresolved. This CDR3 has 14 residues. The V end was cut by 6 bases, the J end by 4 bases, with 15 bases between. CDR1 is MNHNS and CDR2 is SASEGT in the germline V gene. The CDR3 reads CASRKIGARETQYF. Written as DNA, the CDR3 is TGTGCCAGCAGAAAAATCGGAGCACGAGAGACCCAGTACTTC.

The chain uses TRBV7-9 and TRBJ2-7; 7 nucleotides align to TRBD2. There are 13 residues in the CDR3. Per germline, CDR1 SEHNR and CDR2 FQNEAQ (reference sequence). Losses at the gene ends were 5 bases for V and 6 bases for J; bases not matched to a gene: 7. The CDR3 nucleotides are TGTGCCAGCAGCCCCACGGGGGGTGCCGAGCAGTACTTC. This translates into CASSPTGGAEQYF.

Concerning this clone itself: The sample holds other DNA sequences that translate to the same CDR3. V is TRBV9 and J is TRBJ1-2; D is ambiguous. Trimming took off 0 bases at V and 4 bases at J, with 4 bases between the two ends. Germline V gene data show CDR1 as SGDLS and CDR2 as YYNGEE. This CDR3 contains 12 residues. CDR3 amino acids: CASSVASYGYTF. DNA of the CDR3: TGTGCCAGCAGCGTAGCCAGCTATGGCTACACCTTC.